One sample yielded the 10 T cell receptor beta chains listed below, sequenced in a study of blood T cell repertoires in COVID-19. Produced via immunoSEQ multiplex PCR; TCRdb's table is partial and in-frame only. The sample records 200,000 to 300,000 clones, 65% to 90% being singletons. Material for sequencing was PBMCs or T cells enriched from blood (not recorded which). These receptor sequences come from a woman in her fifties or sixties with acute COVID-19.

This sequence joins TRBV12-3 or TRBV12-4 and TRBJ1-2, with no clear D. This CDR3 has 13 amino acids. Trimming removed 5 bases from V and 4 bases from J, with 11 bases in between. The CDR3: CASSDQDLYGYTF. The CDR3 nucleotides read TGTGCCAGCAGTGACCAGGATCTCTATGGCTACACCTTC.

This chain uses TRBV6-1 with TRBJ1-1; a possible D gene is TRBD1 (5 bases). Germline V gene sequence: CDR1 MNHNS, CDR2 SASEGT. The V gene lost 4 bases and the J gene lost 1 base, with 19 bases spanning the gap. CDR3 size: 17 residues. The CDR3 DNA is TGTGCCAGCAGTGGGTCTTCGGGGGTTCAGGGGAACACTGAAGCTTTCTTT. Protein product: CASSGSSGVQGNTEAFF.

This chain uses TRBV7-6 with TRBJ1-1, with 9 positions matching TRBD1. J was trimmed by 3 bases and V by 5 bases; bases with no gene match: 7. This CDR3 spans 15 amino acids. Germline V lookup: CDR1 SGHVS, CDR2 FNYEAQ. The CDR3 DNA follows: TGTGCCAGCAGCGGGTCCCGGGACAGGGACACTGAAGCTTTCTTT. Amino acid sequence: CASSGSRDRDTEAFF.

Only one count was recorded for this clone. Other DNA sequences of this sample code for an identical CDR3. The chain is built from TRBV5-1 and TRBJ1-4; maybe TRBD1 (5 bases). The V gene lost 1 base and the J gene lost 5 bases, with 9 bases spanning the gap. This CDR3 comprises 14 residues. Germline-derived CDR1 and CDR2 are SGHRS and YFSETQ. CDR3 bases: TGCGCCAGCAGCTTGACCGGGGGGAATGAAAAACTGTTTTTT. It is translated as CASSLTGGNEKLFF.

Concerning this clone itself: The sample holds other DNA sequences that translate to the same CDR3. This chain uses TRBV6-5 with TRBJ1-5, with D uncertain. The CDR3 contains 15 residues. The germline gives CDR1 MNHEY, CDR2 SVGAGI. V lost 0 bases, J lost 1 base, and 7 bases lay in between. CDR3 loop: CASSYSRGSNQPQHF. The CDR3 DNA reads TGTGCCAGCAGTTACTCTCGGGGAAGCAATCAGCCCCAGCATTTT.

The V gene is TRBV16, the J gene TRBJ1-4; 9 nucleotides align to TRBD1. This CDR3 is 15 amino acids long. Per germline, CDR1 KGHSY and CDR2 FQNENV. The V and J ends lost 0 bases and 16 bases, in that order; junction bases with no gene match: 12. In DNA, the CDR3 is TGTGCCAGCAGCCAATCGGTTTCGATGGGACAGGGAACGTTTTTT. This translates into CASSQSVSMGQGTFF.

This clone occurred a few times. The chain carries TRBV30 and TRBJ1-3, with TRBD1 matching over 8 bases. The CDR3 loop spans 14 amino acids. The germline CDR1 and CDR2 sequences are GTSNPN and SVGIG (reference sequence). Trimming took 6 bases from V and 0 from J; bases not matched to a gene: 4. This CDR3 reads CACGQGFSGNTIYF. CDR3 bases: TGTGCCTGTGGACAGGGATTCTCTGGAAACACCATATATTTT.

In DNA form, the CDR3 reads TGTGCCAGCAGCGTTGGACTAGCGGGGGGGCAAGATACGCAGTATTTT. Encoded protein: CASSVGLAGGQDTQYF. This chain uses TRBV9 with TRBJ2-3; 15 bases line up with TRBD2. The germline CDR1 and CDR2 sequences are SGDLS and YYNGEE. V was pared by 2 bases and J by 5 bases, with 3 bases of the junction left unmatched. This CDR3 is 16 amino acids long. The entire variable domain, with the rest obtained from reference TRBV9 and TRBJ2-3, is as follows: DSGVTQTPKHLITATGQRVTLRCSPRSGDLSVYWYQQSLDQGLQFLIQYYNGEERAKGNILERFSAQQFPDLHSELNLSSLELGDSALYFCASSVGLAGGQDTQYFGPGTRLTVL.

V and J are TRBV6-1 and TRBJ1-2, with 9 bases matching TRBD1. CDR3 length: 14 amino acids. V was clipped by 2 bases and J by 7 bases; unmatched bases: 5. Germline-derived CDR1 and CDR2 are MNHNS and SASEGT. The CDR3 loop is CASSEWGQGFGYTF. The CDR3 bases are TGTGCCAGCAGTGAATGGGGACAGGGTTTTGGCTACACCTTC.

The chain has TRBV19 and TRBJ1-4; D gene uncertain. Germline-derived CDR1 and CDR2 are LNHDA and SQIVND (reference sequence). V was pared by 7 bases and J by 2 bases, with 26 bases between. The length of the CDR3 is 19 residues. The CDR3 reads CASTLTMSQVGWTNEKLFF. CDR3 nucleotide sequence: TGTGCCAGTACCCTCACAATGAGCCAGGTGGGCTGGACTAATGAAAAACTGTTTTTT.